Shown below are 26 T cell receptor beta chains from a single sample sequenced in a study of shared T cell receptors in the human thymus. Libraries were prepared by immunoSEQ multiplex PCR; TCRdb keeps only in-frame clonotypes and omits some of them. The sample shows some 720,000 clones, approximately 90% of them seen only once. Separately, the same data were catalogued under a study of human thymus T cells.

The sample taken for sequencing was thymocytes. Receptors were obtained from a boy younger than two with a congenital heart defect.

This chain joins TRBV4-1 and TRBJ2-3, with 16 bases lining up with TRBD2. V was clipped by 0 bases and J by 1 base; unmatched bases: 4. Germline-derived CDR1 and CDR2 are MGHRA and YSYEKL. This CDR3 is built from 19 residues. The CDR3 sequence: CASSQEGLAGGPGTDTQYF. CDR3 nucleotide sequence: TGCGCCAGCAGCCAAGAGGGACTAGCGGGAGGGCCTGGCACAGATACGCAGTATTTT.

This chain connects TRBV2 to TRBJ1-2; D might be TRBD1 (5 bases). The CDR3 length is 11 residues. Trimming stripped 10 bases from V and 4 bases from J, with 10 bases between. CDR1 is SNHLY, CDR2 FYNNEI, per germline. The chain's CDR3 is CAKGVTYGYTF. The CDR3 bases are TGTGCCAAAGGGGTTACCTATGGCTACACCTTC.

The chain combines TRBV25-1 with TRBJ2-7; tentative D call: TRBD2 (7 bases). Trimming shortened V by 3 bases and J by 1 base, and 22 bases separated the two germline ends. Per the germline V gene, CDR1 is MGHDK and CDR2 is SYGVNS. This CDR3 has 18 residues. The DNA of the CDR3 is TGTGCCAGCAGTGAGGGGGGGGCTGGGGGGTCAGGGTCCTACGAGCAGTACTTC. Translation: CASSEGGAGGSGSYEQYF.

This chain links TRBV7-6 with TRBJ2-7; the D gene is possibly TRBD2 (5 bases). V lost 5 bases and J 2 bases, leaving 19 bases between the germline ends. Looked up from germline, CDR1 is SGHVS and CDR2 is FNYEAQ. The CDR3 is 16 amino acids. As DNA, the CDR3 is TGTGCCAGCAGCCCCCTACAGCGGAGCGCACCCTACGAGCAGTACTTC. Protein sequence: CASSPLQRSAPYEQYF.

The CDR3 loop is CASSGSGRSDTQYF. The DNA of the CDR3 is TGTGCCAGCAGCGGGAGCGGGAGGTCAGATACGCAGTATTTT. V and J are TRBV2 and TRBJ2-3; TRBD2 matches 9 bases. The length of the CDR3 is 14 residues. Looked up from germline, CDR1 is SNHLY and CDR2 is FYNNEI. V dropped 6 bases and J dropped 4; count of bases not matched to a gene: 5.

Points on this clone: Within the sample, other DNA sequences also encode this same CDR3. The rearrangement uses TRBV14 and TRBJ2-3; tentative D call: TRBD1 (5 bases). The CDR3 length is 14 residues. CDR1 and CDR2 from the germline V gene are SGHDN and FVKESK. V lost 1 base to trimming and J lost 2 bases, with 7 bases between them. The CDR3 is CASSQGGSTDTQYF. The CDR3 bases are TGTGCCAGCAGCCAAGGGGGCTCCACAGATACGCAGTATTTT.

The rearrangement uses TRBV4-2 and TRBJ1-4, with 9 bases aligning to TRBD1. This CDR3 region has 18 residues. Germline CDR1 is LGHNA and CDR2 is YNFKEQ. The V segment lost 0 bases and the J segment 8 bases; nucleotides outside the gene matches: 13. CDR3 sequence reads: CASSQDRRLGDREEKLFF. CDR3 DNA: TGTGCCAGCAGCCAAGACCGCCGGTTGGGGGACAGGGAGGAAAAACTGTTTTTT.

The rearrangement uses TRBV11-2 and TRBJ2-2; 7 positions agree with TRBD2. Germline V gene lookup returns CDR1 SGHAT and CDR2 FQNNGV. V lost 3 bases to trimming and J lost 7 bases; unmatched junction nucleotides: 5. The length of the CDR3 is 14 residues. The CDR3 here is CASSLIERGGELFF. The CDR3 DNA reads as TGTGCCAGCAGCTTGATAGAGCGGGGCGGGGAGCTGTTTTTT.

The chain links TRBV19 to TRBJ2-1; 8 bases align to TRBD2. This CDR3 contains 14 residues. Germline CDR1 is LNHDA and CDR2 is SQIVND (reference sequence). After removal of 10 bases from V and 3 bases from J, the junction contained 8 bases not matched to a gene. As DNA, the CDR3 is TGTGCCACCGGGGGGGCGGAAGGCTACAATGAGCAGTTCTTC. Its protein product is CATGGAEGYNEQFF.

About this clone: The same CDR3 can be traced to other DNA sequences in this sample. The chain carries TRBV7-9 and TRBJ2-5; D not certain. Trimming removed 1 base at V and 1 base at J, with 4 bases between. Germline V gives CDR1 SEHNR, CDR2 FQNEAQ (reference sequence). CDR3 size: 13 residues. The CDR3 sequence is CASSLDRQETQYF. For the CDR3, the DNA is TGTGCCAGCAGCTTAGATCGCCAAGAGACCCAGTACTTC.

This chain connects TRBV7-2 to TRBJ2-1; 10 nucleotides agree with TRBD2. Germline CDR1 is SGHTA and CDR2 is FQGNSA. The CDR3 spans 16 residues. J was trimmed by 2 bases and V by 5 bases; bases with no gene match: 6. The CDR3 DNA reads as TGTGCCAGCAGCCCCCGGACTAGCGGCACCTACAATGAGCAGTTCTTC. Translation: CASSPRTSGTYNEQFF.

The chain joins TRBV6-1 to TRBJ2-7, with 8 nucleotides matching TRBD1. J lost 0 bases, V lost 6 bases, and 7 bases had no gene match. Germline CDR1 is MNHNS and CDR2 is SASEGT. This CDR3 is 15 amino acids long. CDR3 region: CASSPAGQVSYEQYF. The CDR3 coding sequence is TGTGCCAGCAGCCCGGCGGGACAGGTCTCCTACGAGCAGTACTTC.

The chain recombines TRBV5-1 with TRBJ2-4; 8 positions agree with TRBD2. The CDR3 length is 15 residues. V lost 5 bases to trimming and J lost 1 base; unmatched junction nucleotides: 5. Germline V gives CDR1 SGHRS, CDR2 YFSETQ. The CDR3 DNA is TGCGCCAGCAGGGTTAGCGGGATGGCCAAAAACATTCAGTACTTC. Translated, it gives CASRVSGMAKNIQYF. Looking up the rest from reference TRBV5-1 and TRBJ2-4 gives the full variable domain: KAGVTQTPRYLIKTRGQQVTLSCSPISGHRSVSWYQQTPGQGLQFLFEYFSETQRNKGNFPGRFSGRQFSNSRSEMNVSTLELGDSALYLCASRVSGMAKNIQYFGAGTRLSVL.

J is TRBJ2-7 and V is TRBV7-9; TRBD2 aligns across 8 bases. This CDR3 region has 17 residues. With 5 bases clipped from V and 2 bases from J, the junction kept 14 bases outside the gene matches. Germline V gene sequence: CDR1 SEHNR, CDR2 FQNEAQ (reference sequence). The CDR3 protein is CASSPLPRSGSPYEQYF. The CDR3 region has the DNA TGTGCCAGCAGCCCCCTCCCGAGGAGCGGGAGTCCCTACGAGCAGTACTTC.

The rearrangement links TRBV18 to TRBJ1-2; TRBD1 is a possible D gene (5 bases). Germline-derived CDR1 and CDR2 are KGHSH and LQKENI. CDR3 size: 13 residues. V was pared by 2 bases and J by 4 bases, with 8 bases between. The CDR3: CASSPKGFYGYTF. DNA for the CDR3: TGTGCCAGCTCACCAAAGGGGTTCTATGGCTACACCTTC.

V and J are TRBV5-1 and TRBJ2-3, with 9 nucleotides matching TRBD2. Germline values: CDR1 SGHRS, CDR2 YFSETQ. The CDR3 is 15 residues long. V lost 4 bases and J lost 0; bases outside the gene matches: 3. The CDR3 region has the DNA TGCGCCAGCAGCAGACTAGCGGAAAGCACAGATACGCAGTATTTT. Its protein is CASSRLAESTDTQYF.

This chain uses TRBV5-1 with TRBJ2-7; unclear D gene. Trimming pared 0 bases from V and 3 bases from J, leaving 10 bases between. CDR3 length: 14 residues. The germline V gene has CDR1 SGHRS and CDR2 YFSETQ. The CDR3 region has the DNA TGCGCCAGCAGCTTGGGGCTAGGCCGCTACGAGCAGTACTTC. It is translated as CASSLGLGRYEQYF. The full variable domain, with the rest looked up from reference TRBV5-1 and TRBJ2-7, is KAGVTQTPRYLIKTRGQQVTLSCSPISGHRSVSWYQQTPGQGLQFLFEYFSETQRNKGNFPGRFSGRQFSNSRSEMNVSTLELGDSALYLCASSLGLGRYEQYFGPGTRLTVT.

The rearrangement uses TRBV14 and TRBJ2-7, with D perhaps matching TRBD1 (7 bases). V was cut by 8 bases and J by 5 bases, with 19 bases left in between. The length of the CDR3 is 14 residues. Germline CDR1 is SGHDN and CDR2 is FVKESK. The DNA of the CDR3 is TGTGCCAGCCGGGGGACAGAGGACCTGGACGAGCAGTACTTC. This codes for CASRGTEDLDEQYF.

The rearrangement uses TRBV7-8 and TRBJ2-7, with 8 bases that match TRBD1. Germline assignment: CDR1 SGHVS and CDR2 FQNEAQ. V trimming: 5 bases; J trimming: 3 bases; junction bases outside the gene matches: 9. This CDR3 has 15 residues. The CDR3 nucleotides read TGTGCCAGCAGCCCCGGGACAGGTATCTACTACGAGCAGTACTTC. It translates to CASSPGTGIYYEQYF.

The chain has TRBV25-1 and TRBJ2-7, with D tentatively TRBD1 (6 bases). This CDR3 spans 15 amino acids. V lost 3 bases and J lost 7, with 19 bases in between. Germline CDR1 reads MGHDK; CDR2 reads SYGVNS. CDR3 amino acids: CASSDKEFTRGEQYF. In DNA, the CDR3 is TGTGCCAGCAGTGATAAGGAGTTCACGAGGGGGGAGCAGTACTTC.

The CDR3 DNA is TGTGCCAGCAGCCACCCGGGACTAGCGGGGGTTTGGGACACAGATACGCAGTATTTT. Amino acids: CASSHPGLAGVWDTDTQYF. The chain has TRBV2 and TRBJ2-3; 14 bases are shared with TRBD2. Germline values: CDR1 SNHLY, CDR2 FYNNEI. With V trimmed by 6 bases and J by 2 bases, 13 bases remained unmatched. This CDR3 contains 19 residues.

In nucleotides, the CDR3 is TGTGCCTGGAGGGGAGGGACATCCAACACCGGGGAGCTGTTTTTT. Translated: CAWRGGTSNTGELFF. The genes are TRBV30 and TRBJ2-2, with D perhaps matching TRBD2 (7 bases). Germline assignment: CDR1 GTSNPN and CDR2 SVGIG (reference sequence). This CDR3 has 15 amino acids. With 3 bases removed from V and 2 bases from J, the gap between germline ends came to 13 bases.

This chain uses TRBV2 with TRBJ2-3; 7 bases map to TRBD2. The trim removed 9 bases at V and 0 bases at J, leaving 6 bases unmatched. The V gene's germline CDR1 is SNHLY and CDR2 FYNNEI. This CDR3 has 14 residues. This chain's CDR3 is CARKTSSSTDTQYF. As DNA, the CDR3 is TGTGCCAGAAAGACTAGCAGTAGCACAGATACGCAGTATTTT.

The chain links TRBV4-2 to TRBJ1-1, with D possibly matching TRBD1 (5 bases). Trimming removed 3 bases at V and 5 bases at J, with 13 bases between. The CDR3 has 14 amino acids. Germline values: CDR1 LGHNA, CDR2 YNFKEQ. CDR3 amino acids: CASSHSPRGTEAFF. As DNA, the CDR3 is TGTGCCAGCAGCCATTCTCCTAGGGGTACTGAAGCTTTCTTT.

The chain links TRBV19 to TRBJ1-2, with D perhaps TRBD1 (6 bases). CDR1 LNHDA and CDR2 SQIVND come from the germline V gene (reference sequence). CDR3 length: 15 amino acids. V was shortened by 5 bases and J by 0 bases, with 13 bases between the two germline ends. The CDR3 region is CASSSQGLANYGYTF. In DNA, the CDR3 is TGTGCCAGTAGTTCACAGGGCTTAGCTAACTATGGCTACACCTTC.

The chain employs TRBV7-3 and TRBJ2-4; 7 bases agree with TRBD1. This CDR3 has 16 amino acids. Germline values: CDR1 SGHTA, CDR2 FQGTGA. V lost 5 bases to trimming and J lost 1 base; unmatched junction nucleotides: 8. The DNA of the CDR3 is TGTGCCAGCAGCCCTAGACAGGGTGCGGCCAAAAACATTCAGTACTTC. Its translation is CASSPRQGAAKNIQYF.